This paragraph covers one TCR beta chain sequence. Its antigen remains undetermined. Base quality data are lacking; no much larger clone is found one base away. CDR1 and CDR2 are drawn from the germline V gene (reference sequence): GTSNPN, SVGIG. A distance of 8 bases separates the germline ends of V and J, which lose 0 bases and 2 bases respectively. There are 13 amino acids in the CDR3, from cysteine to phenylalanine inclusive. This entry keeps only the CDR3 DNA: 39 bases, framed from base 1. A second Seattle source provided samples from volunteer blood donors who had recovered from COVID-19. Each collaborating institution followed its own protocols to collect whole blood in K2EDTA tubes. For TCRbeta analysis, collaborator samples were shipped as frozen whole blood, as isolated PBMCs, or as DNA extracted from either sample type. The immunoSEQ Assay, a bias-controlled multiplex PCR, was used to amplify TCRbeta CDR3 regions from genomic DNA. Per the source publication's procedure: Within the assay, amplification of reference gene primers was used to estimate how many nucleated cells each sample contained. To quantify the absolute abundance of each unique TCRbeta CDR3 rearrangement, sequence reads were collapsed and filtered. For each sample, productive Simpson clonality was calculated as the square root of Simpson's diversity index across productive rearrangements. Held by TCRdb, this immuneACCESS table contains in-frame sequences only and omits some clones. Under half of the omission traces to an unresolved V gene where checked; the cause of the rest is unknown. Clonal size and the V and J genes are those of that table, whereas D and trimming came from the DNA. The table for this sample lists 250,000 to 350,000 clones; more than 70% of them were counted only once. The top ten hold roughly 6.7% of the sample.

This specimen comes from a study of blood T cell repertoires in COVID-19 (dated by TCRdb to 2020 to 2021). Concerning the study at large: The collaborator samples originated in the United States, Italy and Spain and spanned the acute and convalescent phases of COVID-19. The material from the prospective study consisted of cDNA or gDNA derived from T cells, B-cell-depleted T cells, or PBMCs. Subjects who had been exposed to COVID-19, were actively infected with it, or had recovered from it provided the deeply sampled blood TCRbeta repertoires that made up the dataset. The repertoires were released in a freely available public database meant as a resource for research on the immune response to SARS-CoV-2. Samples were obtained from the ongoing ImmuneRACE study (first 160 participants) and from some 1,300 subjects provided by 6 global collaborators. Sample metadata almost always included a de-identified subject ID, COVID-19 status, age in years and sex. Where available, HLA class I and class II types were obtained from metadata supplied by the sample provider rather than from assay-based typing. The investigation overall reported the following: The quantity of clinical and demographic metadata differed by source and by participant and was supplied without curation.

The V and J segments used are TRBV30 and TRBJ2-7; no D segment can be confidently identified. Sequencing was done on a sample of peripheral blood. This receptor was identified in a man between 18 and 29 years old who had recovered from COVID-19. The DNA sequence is TGTGCCTGGAGTGTAACTCTTACCTACGAGCAGTACTTC. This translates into CAWSVTLTYEQYF.